The clone carrying this T cell receptor (beta chain) was seen ten or more times. Its antigen is unidentified. This record comes from a study of response to subunit inactivated influenza vaccine. This CDR3 comprises 13 residues. CDR1 is MNHNS, CDR2 SASEGT, per germline. Trimming took 4 bases from V and 0 from J, leaving 4 bases between them. One entry per CDR3 protein results from TCRdb running MiXCR on the RT-PCR reads. The sample lists about half a million distinct CDR3 sequences, approximately 11% seen once, with 12% in the top ten. Study conclusions and caveats: The authors suggested that every seasonal influenza vaccination recruits few new T cells.

The sequence was collected from a man in his forties or fifties who received an inactivated influenza vaccine. Source: PBMCs from blood, taken 45 days after vaccination. The chain carries TRBV6-1 and TRBJ1-5, with unresolved D. CDR3 residues: CASSADSNQPQHF. For the CDR3, the DNA is TGTGCCAGCAGTGCAGATAGCAATCAGCCCCAGCATTTT.